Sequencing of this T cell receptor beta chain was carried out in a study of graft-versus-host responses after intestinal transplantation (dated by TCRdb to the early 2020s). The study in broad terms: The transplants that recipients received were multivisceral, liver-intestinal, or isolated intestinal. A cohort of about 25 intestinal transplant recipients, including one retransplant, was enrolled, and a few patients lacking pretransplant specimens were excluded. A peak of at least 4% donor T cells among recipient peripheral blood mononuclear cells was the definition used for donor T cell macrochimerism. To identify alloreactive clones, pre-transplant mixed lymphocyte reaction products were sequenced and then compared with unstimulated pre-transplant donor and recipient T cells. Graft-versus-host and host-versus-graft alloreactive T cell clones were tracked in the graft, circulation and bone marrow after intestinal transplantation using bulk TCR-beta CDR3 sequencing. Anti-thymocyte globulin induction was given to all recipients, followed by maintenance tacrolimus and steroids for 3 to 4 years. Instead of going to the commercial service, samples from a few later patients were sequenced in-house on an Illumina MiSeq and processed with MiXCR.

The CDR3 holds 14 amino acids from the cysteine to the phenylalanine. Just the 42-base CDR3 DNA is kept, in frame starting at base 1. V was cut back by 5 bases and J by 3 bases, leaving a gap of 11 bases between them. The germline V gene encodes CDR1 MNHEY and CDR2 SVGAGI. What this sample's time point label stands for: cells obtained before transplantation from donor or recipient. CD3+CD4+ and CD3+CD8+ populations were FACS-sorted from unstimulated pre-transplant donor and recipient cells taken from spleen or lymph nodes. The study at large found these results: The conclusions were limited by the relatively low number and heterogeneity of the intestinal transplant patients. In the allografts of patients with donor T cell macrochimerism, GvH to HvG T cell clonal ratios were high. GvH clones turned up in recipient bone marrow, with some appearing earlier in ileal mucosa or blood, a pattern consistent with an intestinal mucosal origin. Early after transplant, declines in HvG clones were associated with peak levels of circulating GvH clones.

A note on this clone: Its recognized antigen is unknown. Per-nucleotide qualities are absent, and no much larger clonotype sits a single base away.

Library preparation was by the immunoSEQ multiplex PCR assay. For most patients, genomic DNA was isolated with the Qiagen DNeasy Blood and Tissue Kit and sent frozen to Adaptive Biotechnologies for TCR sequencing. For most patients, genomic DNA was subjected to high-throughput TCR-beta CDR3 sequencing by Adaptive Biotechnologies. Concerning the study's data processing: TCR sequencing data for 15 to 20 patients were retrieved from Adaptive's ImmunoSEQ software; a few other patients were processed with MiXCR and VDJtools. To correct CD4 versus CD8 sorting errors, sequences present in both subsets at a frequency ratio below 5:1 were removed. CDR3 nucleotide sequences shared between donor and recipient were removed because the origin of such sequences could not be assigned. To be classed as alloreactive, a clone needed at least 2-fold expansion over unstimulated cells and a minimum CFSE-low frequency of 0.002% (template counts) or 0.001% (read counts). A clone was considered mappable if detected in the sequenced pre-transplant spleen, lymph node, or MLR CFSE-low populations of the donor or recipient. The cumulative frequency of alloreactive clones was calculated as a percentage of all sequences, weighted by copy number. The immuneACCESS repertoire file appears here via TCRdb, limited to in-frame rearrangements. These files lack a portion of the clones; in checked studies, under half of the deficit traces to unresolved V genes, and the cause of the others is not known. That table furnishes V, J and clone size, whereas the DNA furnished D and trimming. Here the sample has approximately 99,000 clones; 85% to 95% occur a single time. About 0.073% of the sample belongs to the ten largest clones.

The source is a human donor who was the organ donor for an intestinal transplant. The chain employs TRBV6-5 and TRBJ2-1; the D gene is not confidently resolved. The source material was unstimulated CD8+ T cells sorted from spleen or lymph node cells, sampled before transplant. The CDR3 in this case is CASSLTEFYNEQFF. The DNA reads TGTGCCAGCAGTCTCACAGAGTTCTACAATGAGCAGTTCTTC.